This is a list of T cell receptor beta chains from one sample in a study of blood T cell repertoires in COVID-19. Profiled with immunoSEQ multiplex PCR; TCRdb holds only in-frame clones, not every one. The table has around 340,000 clones, around nine tenths seen once; the top ten hold approximately 0.93%. Sample: PBMCs or T cells enriched from blood (not recorded which). The receptors shown here come from a woman in her twenties or thirties who had been exposed to COVID-19. Both conserved end residues are part of each CDR3. The D gene is left open where the match is weak. Clone size is given for some rows only: seen once, a few or many times, or a class if the clone is expanded.

>15|TRBV28|NA|NA|TRBJ1-2
TGTGCCAGCAGGCCGGGCGGGATGGCTAACTATGGCTACACCTTC
CASRPGGMANYGYTF
>16|TRBV12-1|NA|NA|TRBJ2-1
TGTGCCAGCAGCTCCGACAGGGTAAGCTCCTACAATGAGCAGTTCTTC
CASSSDRVSSYNEQFF
>13|TRBV5-8|NA|NA|TRBJ2-1
TGTGCCAGCAGCACCCAAACAGGGAATGAGCAGTTCTTC
CASSTQTGNEQFF
>12|TRBV28|NA|TRBD1|TRBJ1-2
TGTGCCAGCAGTGTACAGGGGTTTGGCTACACCTTC
CASSVQGFGYTF
>14|TRBV5-1|NA|NA|TRBJ1-1
TGCGCCAGCAGCTTGGGGAGGGGATTCACTGAAGCTTTCTTT
CASSLGRGFTEAFF
>13|TRBV23-1|once|NA|TRBJ1-2
TGCGCCAGCCCAACAGGGAAAGGCTATGGCTACACCTTC
CASPTGKGYGYTF
>17|TRBV3-1/TRBV3-2|NA|NA|TRBJ2-5
TGTGCCAGCAGCCAATATTCTGGGGGAGGATTGGGGGAGACCCAGTACTTC
CASSQYSGGGLGETQYF
>18|TRBV5-6|once|NA|TRBJ2-3
TGTGCCAGCAGCTTGGGTTCCCTAGGTCTAGTTGGCACAGATACGCAGTATTTT
CASSLGSLGLVGTDTQYF
>15|TRBV15|NA|TRBD2|TRBJ2-7
TGTGCCACCAGCAGTGGAACTAGCGGGAGTTACGAGCAGTACTTC
CATSSGTSGSYEQYF
>16|TRBV30|NA|TRBD2|TRBJ2-1
TGTGCCTGGAGTGGGCTCGCTGCGGGAGTTCTCGATGAGCAGTTCTTC
CAWSGLAAGVLDEQFF
>12|TRBV27|NA|NA|TRBJ2-5
TGTGCCAGCAGTGGAGGGGAAGAGACCCAGTACTTC
CASSGGEETQYF
>14|TRBV7-3|NA|TRBD2|TRBJ2-7
TGTGCCAGCAGCTTAATGGCGGGAGTTGGTGAGCAGTACTTC
CASSLMAGVGEQYF
>13|TRBV28|NA|TRBD2|TRBJ2-7
TGTGCCAGCAGCCCCGGGACTAGCGGGAGGTGGTACTTC
CASSPGTSGRWYF
>16|TRBV18|few|NA|TRBJ2-1
TGTGCCAGCTCACCGAGACAGGACTTCTCCTACAATGAGCAGTTCTTC
CASSPRQDFSYNEQFF
>15|TRBV18|NA|NA|TRBJ1-2
TGTGCCAGCTCACCACCCAGGACTAACCGCTATGGCTACACCTTC
CASSPPRTNRYGYTF
>12|TRBV28|NA|NA|TRBJ2-7
TGTGCCAGCAGCCTAGAACAAAGAATCCAGTACTTC
CASSLEQRIQYF
>14|TRBV28|NA|NA|TRBJ1-1
TGTGCCAGCAGTGTCGTTAACAAGAACACTGAAGCTTTCTTT
CASSVVNKNTEAFF
>17|TRBV5-6|NA|NA|TRBJ2-2
TGTGCCAGCAGCTTGGCTAGCGCTAGCGCTTACACCGGGGAGCTGTTTTTT
CASSLASASAYTGELFF